These T cell receptor beta chains were read from a single sample in a study of blood T cells in healthy people across ages. In TCRdb, the 5' RACE reads were re-called with MiXCR into one record per CDR3 protein. The repertoire has fewer than 2,000,000 distinct CDR3 sequences, about 31% of them found once; the top ten carry 10% to 12%. Material for sequencing was blood. These receptors came from a woman aged 25 to 39 in good health. The CDR3 runs from the conserved cysteine through the conserved F or W. A D gene is named only where the DNA matches it firmly.

TRBJ2-7 TRBV4-1 - CASSQGGRGAVYEQYF
TRBJ2-7 TRBV3-1 - CASSPSGETKQYF
TRBJ1-2 TRBV20-1 - CSATGRDLFAGGYTF
TRBJ2-7 TRBV9 - CASSETAQTYEQYF
TRBJ1-2 TRBV27 - CASSFYPVTGSYGYTF
TRBJ2-5 TRBV5-1 - CASSFLADQETQYF
- TRBV7-9 TRBD2 CASSLSGGAFYEQYF
TRBJ2-1 TRBV2 - CASAQRGDAYNEQFF
TRBJ1-2 TRBV14 TRBD1 CASSQDRGLIYGYTF
TRBJ1-4 TRBV7-2 - CASSPYVVINEKLFF
TRBJ2-1 TRBV27 - CASRPTSTYYNEQFF
TRBJ1-4 TRBV4-1 TRBD1 CASSQGQGVGEKLFF
TRBJ2-1 TRBV14 - CASSQEPTQGFDNEQFF
TRBJ1-1 TRBV4-2 TRBD1 CASSQLDRGGTEAFF
TRBJ2-5 TRBV20-1 TRBD2 CSALQTSGAETQYF
TRBJ2-1 TRBV5-1 TRBD1 CASSWRDRGSNEQFF
TRBJ2-1 TRBV20-1 - CSASGGINEQFF
TRBJ2-1 TRBV5-4 TRBD1 CASSHLRDSYNEQFF
TRBJ1-1 TRBV5-6 TRBD1 CASSLGGQVNTEAFF
TRBJ2-3 TRBV9 - CASSVGGSLTDTQYF
TRBJ2-5 TRBV20-1 TRBD2 CSASTSGLKETQYF
TRBJ2-2 TRBV7-9 - CASSSRWRENTGELFF
TRBJ1-1 TRBV20-1 - CSARDTNTEAFF
TRBJ2-1 TRBV7-9 TRBD2 CASSSSSGGRYNEQFF
TRBJ2-3 TRBV7-3 TRBD1 CASSLSSGDRQYF
TRBJ2-7 TRBV3-1 TRBD1 CASSLGQVLTSYEQYF
TRBJ2-5 TRBV7-9 TRBD1 CASGTGVEETQYF
TRBJ1-5 TRBV2 - CASSDQTEAQPQHF
TRBJ2-3 TRBV7-9 TRBD2 CASFETSGSTDTQYF
TRBJ1-1 TRBV15 - CATSVRVNTEAFF
TRBJ1-1 TRBV27 - CASGLRGGGGTEAFF
TRBJ2-2 TRBV5-1 - CASSLETTGELFF
TRBJ2-5 TRBV9 - CASSVDGGSMETQYF
TRBJ1-4 TRBV2 - CASSPMTTTNEKLFF
TRBJ2-3 TRBV6-5 - CASSYRRGVGVPDTQYF
TRBJ2-5 TRBV20-1 TRBD2 CSAPRPAGGGETQYF